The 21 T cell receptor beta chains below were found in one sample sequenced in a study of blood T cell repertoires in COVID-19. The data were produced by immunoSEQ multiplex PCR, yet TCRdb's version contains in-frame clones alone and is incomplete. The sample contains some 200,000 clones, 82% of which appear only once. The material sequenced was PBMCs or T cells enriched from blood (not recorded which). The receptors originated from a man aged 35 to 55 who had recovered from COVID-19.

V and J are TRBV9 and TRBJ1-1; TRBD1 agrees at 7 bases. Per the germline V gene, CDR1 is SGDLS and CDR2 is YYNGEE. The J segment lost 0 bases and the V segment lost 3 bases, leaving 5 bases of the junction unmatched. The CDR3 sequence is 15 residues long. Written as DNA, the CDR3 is TGTGCCAGCAGCGCTGGAGACAGGGTGAACACTGAAGCTTTCTTT. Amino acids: CASSAGDRVNTEAFF.

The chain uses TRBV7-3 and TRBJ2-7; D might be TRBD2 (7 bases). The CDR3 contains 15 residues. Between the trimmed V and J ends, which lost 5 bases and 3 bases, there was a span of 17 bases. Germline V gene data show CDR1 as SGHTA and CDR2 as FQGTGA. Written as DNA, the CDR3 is TGTGCCAGCAGCCCGTGGGGGGGGGCGCACTACGAGCAGTACTTC. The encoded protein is CASSPWGGAHYEQYF. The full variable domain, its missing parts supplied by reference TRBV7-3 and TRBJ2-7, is GAGVSQTPSNKVTEKGKYVELRCDPISGHTALYWYRQSLGQGPEFLIYFQGTGAADDSGLPNDRFFAVRPEGSVSTLKIQRTERGDSAVYLCASSPWGGAHYEQYFGPGTRLTVT.

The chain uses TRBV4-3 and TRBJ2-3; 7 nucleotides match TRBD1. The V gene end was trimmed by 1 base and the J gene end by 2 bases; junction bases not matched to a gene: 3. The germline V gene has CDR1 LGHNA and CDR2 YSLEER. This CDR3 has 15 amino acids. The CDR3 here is CASSQGTGPTDTQYF. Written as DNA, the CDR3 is TGCGCCAGCAGCCAAGGGACAGGTCCCACAGATACGCAGTATTTT.

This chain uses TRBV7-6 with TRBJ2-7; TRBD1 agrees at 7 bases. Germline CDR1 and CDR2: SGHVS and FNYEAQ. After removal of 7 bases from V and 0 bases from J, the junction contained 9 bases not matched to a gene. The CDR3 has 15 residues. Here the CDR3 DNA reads TGTGCCAGCAACCAAGGGGCAGGGGGCTCCTACGAGCAGTACTTC. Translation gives CASNQGAGGSYEQYF.

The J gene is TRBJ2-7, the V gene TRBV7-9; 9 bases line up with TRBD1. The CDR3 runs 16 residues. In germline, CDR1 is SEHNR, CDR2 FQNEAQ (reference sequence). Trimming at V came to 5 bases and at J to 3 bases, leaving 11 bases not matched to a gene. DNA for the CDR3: TGTGCCAGCAGCCCGCCGACAGGGGGGATGGGCTACGAGCAGTACTTC. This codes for CASSPPTGGMGYEQYF. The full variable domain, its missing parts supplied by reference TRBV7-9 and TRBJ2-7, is DTGVSQNPRHKITKRGQNVTFRCDPISEHNRLYWYRQTLGQGPEFLTYFQNEAQLEKSRLLSDRFSAERPKGSFSTLEIQRTEQGDSAMYLCASSPPTGGMGYEQYFGPGTRLTVT.

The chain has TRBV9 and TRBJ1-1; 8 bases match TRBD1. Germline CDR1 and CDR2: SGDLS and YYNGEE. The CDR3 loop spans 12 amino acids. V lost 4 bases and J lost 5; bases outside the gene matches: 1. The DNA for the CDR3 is TGTGCCAGCAGCACAGGGGGGACTGAAGCTTTCTTT. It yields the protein CASSTGGTEAFF.

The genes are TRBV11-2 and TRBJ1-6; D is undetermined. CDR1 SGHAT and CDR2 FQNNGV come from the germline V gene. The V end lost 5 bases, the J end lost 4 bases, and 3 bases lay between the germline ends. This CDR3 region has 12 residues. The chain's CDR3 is CASSHYNSPLHF. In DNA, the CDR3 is TGTGCCAGCAGCCATTATAATTCACCCCTCCACTTT.

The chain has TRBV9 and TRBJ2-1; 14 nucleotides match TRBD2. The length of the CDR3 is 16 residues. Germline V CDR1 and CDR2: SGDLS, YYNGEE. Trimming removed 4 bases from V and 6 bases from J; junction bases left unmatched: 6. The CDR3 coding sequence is TGTGCCAGCAGCCCCGGGGGACTAGCGGGAGTCAATGAGCAGTTCTTC. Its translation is CASSPGGLAGVNEQFF.

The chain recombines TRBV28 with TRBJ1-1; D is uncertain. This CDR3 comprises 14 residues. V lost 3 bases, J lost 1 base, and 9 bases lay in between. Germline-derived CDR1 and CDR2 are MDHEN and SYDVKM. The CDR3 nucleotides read TGTGCCAGCAGTTTGCCGGGATCGAACACTGAAGCTTTCTTT. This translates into CASSLPGSNTEAFF. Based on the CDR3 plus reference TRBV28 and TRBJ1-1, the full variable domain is DVKVTQSSRYLVKRTGEKVFLECVQDMDHENMFWYRQDPGLGLRLIYFSYDVKMKEKGDIPEGYSVSREKKERFSLILESASTNQTSMYLCASSLPGSNTEAFFGQGTRLTVV.

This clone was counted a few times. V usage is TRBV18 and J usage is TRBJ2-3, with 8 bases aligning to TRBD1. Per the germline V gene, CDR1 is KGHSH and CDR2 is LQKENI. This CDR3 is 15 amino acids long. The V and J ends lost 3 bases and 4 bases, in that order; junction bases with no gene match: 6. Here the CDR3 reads CASSPPGQASDTQYF. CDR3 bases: TGTGCCAGCTCACCGCCGGGACAGGCCTCAGATACGCAGTATTTT.

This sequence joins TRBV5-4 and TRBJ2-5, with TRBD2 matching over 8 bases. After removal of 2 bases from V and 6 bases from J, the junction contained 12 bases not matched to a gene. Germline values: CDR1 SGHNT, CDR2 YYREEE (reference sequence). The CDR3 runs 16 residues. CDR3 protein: CASSLVIAGGRKTQYF. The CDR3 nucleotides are TGTGCCAGCAGCTTAGTCATTGCGGGGGGACGGAAGACCCAGTACTTC.

The CDR3 protein is CASSPATVNYGYTF. CDR3 in DNA: TGTGCCAGCTCACCAGCCACGGTTAACTATGGCTACACCTTC. This chain uses TRBV18 with TRBJ1-2; D is unresolved. The length of the CDR3 is 14 residues. Trimming cost V 2 bases and J 1 base, with 8 bases left between them. Germline-derived CDR1 and CDR2 are KGHSH and LQKENI.

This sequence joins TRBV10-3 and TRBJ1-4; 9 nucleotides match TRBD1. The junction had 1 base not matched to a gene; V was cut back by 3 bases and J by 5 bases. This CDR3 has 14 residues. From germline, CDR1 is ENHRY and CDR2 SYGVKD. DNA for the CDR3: TGTGCCATCAGTGACGACAGGGGGAATGAAAAACTGTTTTTT. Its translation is CAISDDRGNEKLFF.

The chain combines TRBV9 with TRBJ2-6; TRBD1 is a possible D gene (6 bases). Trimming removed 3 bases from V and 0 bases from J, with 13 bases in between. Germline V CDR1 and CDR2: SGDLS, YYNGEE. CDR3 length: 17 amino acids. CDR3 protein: CASSETGSYSGANVLTF. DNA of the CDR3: TGTGCCAGCAGCGAGACAGGTTCTTACTCTGGGGCCAACGTCCTGACTTTC.

The DNA of the CDR3 is TGTGCCAGCAGGGGCGCCCGCGGGGGTTTTTATAGCAATCAGCCCCAGCATTTT. Translated: CASRGARGGFYSNQPQHF. The rearrangement links TRBV28 to TRBJ1-5; D may be TRBD1 (5 bases). Germline V CDR1 and CDR2: MDHEN, SYDVKM. This CDR3 spans 18 amino acids. V was trimmed by 6 bases and J by 0 bases, leaving 21 bases between them. Based on the CDR3 plus reference TRBV28 and TRBJ1-5, the full variable domain is DVKVTQSSRYLVKRTGEKVFLECVQDMDHENMFWYRQDPGLGLRLIYFSYDVKMKEKGDIPEGYSVSREKKERFSLILESASTNQTSMYLCASRGARGGFYSNQPQHFGDGTRLSIL.

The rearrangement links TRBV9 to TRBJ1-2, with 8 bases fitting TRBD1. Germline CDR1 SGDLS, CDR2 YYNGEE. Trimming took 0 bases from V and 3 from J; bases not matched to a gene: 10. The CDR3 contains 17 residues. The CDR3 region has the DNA TGTGCCAGCAGCGTAGACGACAGGGGTATATCGTACTATGGCTACACCTTC. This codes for CASSVDDRGISYYGYTF.

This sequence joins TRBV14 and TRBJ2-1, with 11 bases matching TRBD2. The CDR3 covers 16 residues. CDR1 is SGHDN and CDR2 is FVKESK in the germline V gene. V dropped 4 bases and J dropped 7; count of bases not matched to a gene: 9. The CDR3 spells CASSRSSGRALNEQFF. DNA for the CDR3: TGTGCCAGCAGCCGCAGTAGCGGGAGGGCCCTTAATGAGCAGTTCTTC.

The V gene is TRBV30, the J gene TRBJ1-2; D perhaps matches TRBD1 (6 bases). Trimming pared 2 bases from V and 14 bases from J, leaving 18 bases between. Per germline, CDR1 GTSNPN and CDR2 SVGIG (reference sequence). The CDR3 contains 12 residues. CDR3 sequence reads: CAWSRGGGVGTF. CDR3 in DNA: TGTGCCTGGAGTAGAGGGGGGGGCGTAGGAACCTTC.

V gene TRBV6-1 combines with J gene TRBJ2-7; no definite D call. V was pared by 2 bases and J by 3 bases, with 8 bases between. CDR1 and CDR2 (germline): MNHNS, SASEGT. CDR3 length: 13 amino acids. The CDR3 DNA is TGTGCCAGCAGTGAATTGTCCTTCTACGAGCAGTACTTC. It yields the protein CASSELSFYEQYF.

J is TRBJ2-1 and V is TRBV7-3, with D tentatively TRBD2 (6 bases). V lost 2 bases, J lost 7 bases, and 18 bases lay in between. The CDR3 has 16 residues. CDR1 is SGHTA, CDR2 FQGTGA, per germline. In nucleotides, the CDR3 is TGTGCCAGCAGCTTAGGTTATAGCGGTCCGGGGAATGAGCAGTTCTTC. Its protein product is CASSLGYSGPGNEQFF.

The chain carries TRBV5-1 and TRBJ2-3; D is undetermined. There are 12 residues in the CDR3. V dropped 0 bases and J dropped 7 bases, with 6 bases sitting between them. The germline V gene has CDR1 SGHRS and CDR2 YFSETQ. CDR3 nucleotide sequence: TGCGCCAGCAGCTTGGAAAGCAATACGCAGTATTTT. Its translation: CASSLESNTQYF.